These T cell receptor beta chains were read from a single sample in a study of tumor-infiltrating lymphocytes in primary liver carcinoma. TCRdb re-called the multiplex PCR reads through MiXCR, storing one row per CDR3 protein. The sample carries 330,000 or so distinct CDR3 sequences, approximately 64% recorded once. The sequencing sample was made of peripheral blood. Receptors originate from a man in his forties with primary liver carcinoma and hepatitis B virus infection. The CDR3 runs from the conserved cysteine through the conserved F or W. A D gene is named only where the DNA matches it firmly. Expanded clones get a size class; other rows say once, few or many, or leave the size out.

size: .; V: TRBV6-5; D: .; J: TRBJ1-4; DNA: TGTGCCTGGAGTTACTCCCACGGTATGGGAGAAAAACTGTTTTTT; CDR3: CAWSYSHGMGEKLFF
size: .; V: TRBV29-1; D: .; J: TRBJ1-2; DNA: TGCAGCGTTGAAGTTGTCTCAGAGTCCAGGATGTATGGCTACACCTTC; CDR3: CSVEVVSESRMYGYTF
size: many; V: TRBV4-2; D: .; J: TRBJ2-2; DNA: TGTGCCAGCAGCCAACCCACCGGGGAGCTGTTTTTT; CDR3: CASSQPTGELFF
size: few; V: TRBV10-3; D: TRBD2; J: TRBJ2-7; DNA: TGTGCCATCAGCCGACTAGCGGGAGGCGAGCAGTACTTC; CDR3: CAISRLAGGEQYF
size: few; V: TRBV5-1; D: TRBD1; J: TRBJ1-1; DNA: TGCGCCAGCAGCAGTTCTGGACAGGGGGACACTGAAGCTTTCTTT; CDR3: CASSSSGQGDTEAFF
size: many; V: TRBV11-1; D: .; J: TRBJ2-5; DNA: TGTGCCAGCAGCTTAGCAAGGGGCCAAGAGACCCAGTACTTC; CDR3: CASSLARGQETQYF
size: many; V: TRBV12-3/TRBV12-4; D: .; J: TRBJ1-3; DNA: TGTGCCAGCAGTTTATTTGGGGGGCTTGGAAACACCATATATTTT; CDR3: CASSLFGGLGNTIYF
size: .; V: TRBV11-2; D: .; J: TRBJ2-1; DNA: TGTACAAGCAGCTTAGGCTTTAATGATCAGTTCTTC; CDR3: CTSSLGFNDQFF
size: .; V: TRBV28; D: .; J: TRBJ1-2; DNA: TGTGCCATCAGCGGCCCGGGGGCGCGATCCTATGGCTACACCTTC; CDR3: CAISGPGARSYGYTF
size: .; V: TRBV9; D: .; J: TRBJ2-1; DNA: TGTGCCAGCAGCGTAGAATTGGATTTAGATGAGCAGTTCTTC; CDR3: CASSVELDLDEQFF
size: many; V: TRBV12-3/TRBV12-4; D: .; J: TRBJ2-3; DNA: TGTGCCAGCAGTTTCGCGCGGCTCACAGATACGCAGTATTTT; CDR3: CASSFARLTDTQYF
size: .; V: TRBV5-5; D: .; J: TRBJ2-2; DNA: TGTGCCAGCAGCTTGTTGGTTGGGGGGTCCGGGGAGCTGTTTTTT; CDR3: CASSLLVGGSGELFF
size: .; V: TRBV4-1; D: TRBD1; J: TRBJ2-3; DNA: TGCGCCAGCAGGAACGGACAGGGGGTGGCAGATACGCAGTATTTT; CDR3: CASRNGQGVADTQYF
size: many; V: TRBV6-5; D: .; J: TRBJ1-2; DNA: TGTGCCAGCAGTTACTTACAGGGTCATGGCTACACCTTC; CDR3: CASSYLQGHGYTF
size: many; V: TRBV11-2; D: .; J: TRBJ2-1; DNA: TGTGCCAGCAGCTTAGCGGGAAAGTACAATGAGCAGTTCTTC; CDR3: CASSLAGKYNEQFF
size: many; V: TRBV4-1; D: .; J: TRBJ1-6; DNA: TGCGCCAGCAGCCAAGATTGGGCGGGTGGCTATAATTCACCCCTCCACTTT; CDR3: CASSQDWAGGYNSPLHF
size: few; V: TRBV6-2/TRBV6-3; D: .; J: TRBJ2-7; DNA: TGTGCCAGCAGTTACTGGGCGGTGGAGTACGAGCAGTACTTC; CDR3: CASSYWAVEYEQYF
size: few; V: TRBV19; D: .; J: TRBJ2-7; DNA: TGTGCCAGTAGTAACAGGGTCTACGAGCAGTACTTC; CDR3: CASSNRVYEQYF
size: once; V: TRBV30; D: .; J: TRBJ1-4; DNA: TGTGCCTGGAGTGAGGGACAAGGTAATGAAAAACTGTTTTTT; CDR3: CAWSEGQGNEKLFF
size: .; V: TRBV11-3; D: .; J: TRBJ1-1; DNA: TGTGCCAGCAGGATAGGAATTAGCACCGAAGCTTTCTTT; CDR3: CASRIGISTEAFF
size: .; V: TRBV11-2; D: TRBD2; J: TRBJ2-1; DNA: TGTGCCAGCAGCTCGGGACTAGCGGCTTACAATGAGGAATTCTTC; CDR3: CASSSGLAAYNEEFF
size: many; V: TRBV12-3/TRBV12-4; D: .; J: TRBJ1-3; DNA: TGTGCCAGCAGTTTGGACCTCGGCTTTTTAGGAAACACCATATATTTT; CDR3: CASSLDLGFLGNTIYF
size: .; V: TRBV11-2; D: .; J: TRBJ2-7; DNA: TGTGCCAGCAGCTCAGTAAAACCGGGACCCCTGGGGTACGAGCAGTACTTC; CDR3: CASSSVKPGPLGYEQYF
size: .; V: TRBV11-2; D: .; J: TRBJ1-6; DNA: TGTGCTTGCAGCCCCGGACTGATTAATTCACCCCTCCACTTT; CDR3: CACSPGLINSPLHF
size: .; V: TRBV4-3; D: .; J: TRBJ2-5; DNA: TGCGCCAGCAGCCAAGAAAACCGGGTGGGAACCCATTACTTC; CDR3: CASSQENRVGTHYF
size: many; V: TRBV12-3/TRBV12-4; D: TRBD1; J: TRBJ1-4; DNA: TGTGCCAGCAGTTTCTTTGGCGGGACAGCAGAAAAACTGTTTTTT; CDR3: CASSFFGGTAEKLFF
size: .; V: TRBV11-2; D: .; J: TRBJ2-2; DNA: TGTGCCAGCATCCTCAAAATCTGGGGAAAGGTTGGGGAGCTGTTTTTT; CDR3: CASILKIWGKVGELFF
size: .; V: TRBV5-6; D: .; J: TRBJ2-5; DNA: TGTGCCAGCAGCCCTGCGGGGATCCGTGAGACCCAGTACTTC; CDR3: CASSPAGIRETQYF
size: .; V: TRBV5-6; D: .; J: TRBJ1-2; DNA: TGTGTCAACAGCTTGGTCCCCGAGTCTAACTATGGCTACACCTTC; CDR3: CVNSLVPESNYGYTF
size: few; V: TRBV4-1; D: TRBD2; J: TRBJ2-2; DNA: TGCGCCAGCAGCCAAGATTGGCTAGCGGGAGCTGGCGGGGAGCTGTTTTTT; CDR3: CASSQDWLAGAGGELFF
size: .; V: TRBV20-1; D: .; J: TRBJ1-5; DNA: TGCAGTGCTAGAACAGTGGGGGGCAATCAGCCCCAGCATTTT; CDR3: CSARTVGGNQPQHF
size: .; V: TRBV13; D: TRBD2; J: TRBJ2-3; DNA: TGTGCCAGCAGCCTCACGGCGGGAGGGATAGATAAGCAGTATTTT; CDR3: CASSLTAGGIDKQYF
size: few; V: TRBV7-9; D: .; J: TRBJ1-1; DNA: TGTGCCAGCAGCCCCCACAGGGCGGGCACTGAAGCTTTCTTT; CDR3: CASSPHRAGTEAFF
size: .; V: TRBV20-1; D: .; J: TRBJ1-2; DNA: TGCAGCCCAGGGGACTATGGCTACACCTTC; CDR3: CSPGDYGYTF
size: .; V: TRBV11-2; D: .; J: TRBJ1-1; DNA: TGTGCCAGCAATCGTGGGGTCGAGGATGAAGCTTTCTTT; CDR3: CASNRGVEDEAFF
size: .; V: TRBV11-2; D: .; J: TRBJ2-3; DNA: TGTGCCAGCCGCTCCACCCTCCGCCAGGGTAGTGGCACATATACGCAGTATTTT; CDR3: CASRSTLRQGSGTYTQYF
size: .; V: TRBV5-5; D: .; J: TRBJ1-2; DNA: TGTGCCAGCAGCTTCCCGGAAAGCTATGGCTACACCTTC; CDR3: CASSFPESYGYTF
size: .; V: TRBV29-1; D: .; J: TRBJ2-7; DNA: TGCAGCGTTGAAAAGCGTTTCGAGCAGTACTTT; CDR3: CSVEKRFEQYF
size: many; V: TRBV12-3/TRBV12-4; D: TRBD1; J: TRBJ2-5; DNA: TGTGCCAGCAGTTTGGTAAAGGGGGCAGGGGAGACCCAGTACTTC; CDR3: CASSLVKGAGETQYF
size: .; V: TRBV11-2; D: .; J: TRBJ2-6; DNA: TGTGCCAGCAGCCGACAAATTAACTCTGGGCCCAACGTCCTGACTTTC; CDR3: CASSRQINSGPNVLTF
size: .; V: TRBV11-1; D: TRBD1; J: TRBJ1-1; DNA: TGTGCCAGCAGCTTGACAGGGGACAGTACTCAAGCTCTCTTT; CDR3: CASSLTGDSTQALF
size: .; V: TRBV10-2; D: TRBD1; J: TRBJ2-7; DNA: TGCGCCAGCAGTGCCAGACAGGGGGTCAACGAGCAGTACTTC; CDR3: CASSARQGVNEQYF
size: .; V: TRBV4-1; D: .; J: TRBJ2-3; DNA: TGCGCCAGCAGCCGCGGACAGACCGCTAGCACTGATACGCAGTATTTT; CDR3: CASSRGQTASTDTQYF
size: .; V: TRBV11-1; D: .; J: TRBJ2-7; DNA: TGTGCCAGCAGCCTAGAAGTCAGGAGGCACGAGCAGTACTTC; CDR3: CASSLEVRRHEQYF
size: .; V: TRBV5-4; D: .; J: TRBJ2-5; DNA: TGTGCCATCAGCTTGGGACCGTTACAAGAGACCCAGTACTTC; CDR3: CAISLGPLQETQYF
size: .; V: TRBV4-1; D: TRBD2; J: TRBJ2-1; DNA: TGCGCCAGCAACCAGAGACTAGCGGGAGGGCCGGGCGAGCAGTTCTTC; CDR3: CASNQRLAGGPGEQFF
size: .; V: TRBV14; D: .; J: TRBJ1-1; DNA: TGTGCCAGCAGCCAAGACCGGGGGAGGCATAGTGAAGCTTTCTTT; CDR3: CASSQDRGRHSEAFF
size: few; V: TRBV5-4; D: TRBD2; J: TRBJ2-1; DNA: TGTGCCAGCAGCTTGTCTAGCGGGAGGCACAATGAGCAGTTCTTC; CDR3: CASSLSSGRHNEQFF
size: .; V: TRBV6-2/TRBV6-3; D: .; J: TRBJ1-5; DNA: TGTGCCAGCGGAGATGACAGGATTCACCAGCCCCAGCATTTT; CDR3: CASGDDRIHQPQHF
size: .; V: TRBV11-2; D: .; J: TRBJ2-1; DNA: TGTGCCAACAGCTCGATGGCTCCGAAGTCGTCCTACAATGAGCAGTTCTTC; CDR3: CANSSMAPKSSYNEQFF
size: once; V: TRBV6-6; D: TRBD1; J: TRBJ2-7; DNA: TGTGCCAGCAGTTTAGACAGGGAATTCATACGTGAGCAGTACTTC; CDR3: CASSLDREFIREQYF
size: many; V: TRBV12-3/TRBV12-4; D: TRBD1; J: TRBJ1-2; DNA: TGTGCCAGCAGTTTGCAGGGGGGATTGGATGGCTACACCTTC; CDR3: CASSLQGGLDGYTF
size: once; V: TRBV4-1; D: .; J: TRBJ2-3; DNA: TGCGCCAGCAGCCAAGAAAGACACACAGATACGCAGTATTTT; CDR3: CASSQERHTDTQYF
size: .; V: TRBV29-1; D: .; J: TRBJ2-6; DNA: TGCAGCGTTGAAGAGCCCTACCCCTCTGAGGTCAACGTCCTGACTTTC; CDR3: CSVEEPYPSEVNVLTF
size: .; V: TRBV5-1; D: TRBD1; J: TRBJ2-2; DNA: TGCGCCAGCAGGTTGGGACAGGAGGGCACCGGGGAGCTGTTTTTT; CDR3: CASRLGQEGTGELFF